Listed below are T cell receptor beta chains from one sample, sequenced in a study of blood T cell repertoires in COVID-19. Libraries were prepared by immunoSEQ multiplex PCR; TCRdb keeps only in-frame clonotypes and omits some of them. The sample includes about 280,000 clones, roughly 87% of them seen just once. Material for sequencing was peripheral blood. The receptors originated from a human donor in a cohort sampled during active COVID-19. CDR3s include the opening cysteine and the closing phenylalanine or tryptophan. The D gene is left open where the match is weak. Clone size is given for some rows only: seen once, a few or many times, or a class if the clone is expanded.

j_call v_call clone_size d_call cdr3_nt cdr3_aa
TRBJ2-7 TRBV7-2 . TRBD2 TGTGCCAGCAGCCCCCGACTAGCGGGAGGGCCGGGGGAGCAGTACTTC CASSPRLAGGPGEQYF
TRBJ2-3 TRBV11-2 . . TGTGCCAGCAGCTTACAGGGCCCCGATACGCAGTATTTT CASSLQGPDTQYF
TRBJ1-5 TRBV10-3 . TRBD1 TGTGCCATCAAGCGGGACAGGGGTCAGCCCCAGCATTTT CAIKRDRGQPQHF
TRBJ2-3 TRBV4-2 few TRBD2 TGTGCCAGCATGGGACTAGCGGGGGGCACAGATACGCAGTATTTT CASMGLAGGTDTQYF
TRBJ2-3 TRBV7-3 . TRBD2 TGTGCCAGCAGCTTACTCCCCAGGACTAGCAGCACAGATACGCAGTATTTT CASSLLPRTSSTDTQYF
TRBJ2-2 TRBV12-3/TRBV12-4 . . TGTGCCAGCACCTCCCCGGGGGGGGAGCTGTTTTTT CASTSPGGELFF
TRBJ2-5 TRBV5-1 . . TGCGCCAGCAGCTTGACAGGGATATCCCAAGAGACCCAGTACTTC CASSLTGISQETQYF
TRBJ2-3 TRBV9 . . TGTGCCAGCAGCGTCGGGGTAACTAGCACAGATACGCAGTATTTT CASSVGVTSTDTQYF
TRBJ2-7 TRBV4-1 . TRBD2 TGCGCCAGCAGCCCACGGACTAGCGGGCCAAGCTCCTACGAGCAGTACTTC CASSPRTSGPSSYEQYF
TRBJ1-1 TRBV25-1 . . TGTGCCAGCAGACAGGGCGTTAGTGATCCTTTCTTT CASRQGVSDPFF
TRBJ2-1 TRBV12-3/TRBV12-4 few TRBD1 TGTGCCAGCAGTATTGGGACAGGGAATGAGCAGTTCTTC CASSIGTGNEQFF
TRBJ1-4 TRBV18 . TRBD1 TGTGCCAGCTCTTCCGGGACAGGTCCTGAAAAACTGTTTTTT CASSSGTGPEKLFF
TRBJ2-1 TRBV27 . TRBD2 TGTGCCAGCAGTACCGGGACTAGCGAATACAATGAGCAGTTCTTC CASSTGTSEYNEQFF
TRBJ1-2 TRBV19 . . TGTGCCAGTAGTACAGGGCTCACCTATGGCTACACCTTC CASSTGLTYGYTF
TRBJ2-3 TRBV28 . . TGTGCCAGCAGTCCCTCCGGGGGATATACGCAGTATTTT CASSPSGGYTQYF
TRBJ1-2 TRBV30 few TRBD1 TGTGCCTGGAGTCCCGGGACAGGGTATGGCTACACCTTC CAWSPGTGYGYTF
TRBJ2-7 TRBV5-1 . . TGCGCCAGCAGCTTGGTTGGTAGAACCTACGAGCAGTACTTC CASSLVGRTYEQYF
TRBJ2-2 TRBV5-1 . . TGCGCCAGCAGCTTGTACGCGGACACCGGGGAGCTGTTTTTT CASSLYADTGELFF
TRBJ2-2 TRBV6-5 . . TGTGCCAGCAGCTTAGTAGCGGAGAACGGGGAGCTGTTTTTT CASSLVAENGELFF
TRBJ2-7 TRBV20-1 . . TGCAGTGCTGCTGCGGCCTACGAGCAGTACTTC CSAAAAYEQYF
TRBJ1-2 TRBV19 . . TGTGCCAGTAGTATATTTGGCCTAATACAGGAAAATGGCTACACCTTC CASSIFGLIQENGYTF
TRBJ2-4 TRBV21-1 . . TGTGCCGGGGGACTAGCGGGAGTGGGGGCCAAAAACATTCAGTACTTC CAGGLAGVGAKNIQYF
TRBJ2-5 TRBV24-1 . . TGTGCCACCAGTGATTCGTTTGTCGAGACCCAGTACTTC CATSDSFVETQYF
TRBJ2-2 TRBV2 . TRBD1 TGTGCCAGCAGTGTGGGACAGGGGATCGGGGAGCTGTTTTTT CASSVGQGIGELFF
TRBJ2-3 TRBV3-1/TRBV3-2 . TRBD2 TGTGCCAGCAGCAACGTGCTTGGCGGGAGTGGCGCAGATACGCAGTATTTT CASSNVLGGSGADTQYF
TRBJ2-1 TRBV6-5 . . TGTGCCAGCAGTTACTCTGAGGCTTCCTACAATGAGCAGTTCTTC CASSYSEASYNEQFF
TRBJ1-4 TRBV28 . TRBD1 TGTGCCAGCAGTCCCGGACAGGGGGCAGGAAAACTGTTTTTT CASSPGQGAGKLFF
TRBJ1-1 TRBV27 . TRBD1 TGTGCCAGCACAACCGTTGGGACAGGGAACACTGAAGCTTTCTTT CASTTVGTGNTEAFF
TRBJ1-2 TRBV7-9 . . TGTGCCAGCAGCTTATCAGGGGCCGGTGGCTACACCTTC CASSLSGAGGYTF
TRBJ1-5 TRBV5-6 . . TGTGCCAGCAGCTTGACAGGGATAGAGTCCCAGCATTTT CASSLTGIESQHF
TRBJ2-1 TRBV2 . . TGTGCCAGCAGTGTTAGCGATGAGCAGTTCTTC CASSVSDEQFF
TRBJ1-1 TRBV5-1 . TRBD1 TGCGCCAGCAGCTTGCAGGGGGCTGGATTGAACACTGAAGCTTTCTTT CASSLQGAGLNTEAFF
TRBJ2-7 TRBV6-5 . . TGTGCCAGCAGCGGTAGGGACACCGCCTCCTACGAGCAGTACTTC CASSGRDTASYEQYF
TRBJ2-5 TRBV21-1 . . TGTGCCAGCAGCAAAACGACTAGCGGGAGGGGGCACGGGGCCCAGTACTTC CASSKTTSGRGHGAQYF
TRBJ1-5 TRBV5-1 . . TGCGCCAGCAGCTTAGAGGGTACTCAGCCCCAGCATTTT CASSLEGTQPQHF
TRBJ2-2 TRBV24-1 . . TGTGCCACCAGTGAACCTTACAAGACCGGGGAGCTGTTTTTT CATSEPYKTGELFF
TRBJ1-4 TRBV5-5 . . TGTGCCAGCAGCGAAAGAGGGGGACAACTGGAAAAACTGTTTTTT CASSERGGQLEKLFF
TRBJ1-1 TRBV28 . . TGTGCCAGCAGTACAGGGACGGGTGGAGCTTTCTTT CASSTGTGGAFF
TRBJ2-5 TRBV5-1 . TRBD2 TGCGCCAGCAGCTTGCGGGCTAGCGGAACCCAAGAGACCCAGTACTTC CASSLRASGTQETQYF
TRBJ1-4 TRBV6-2/TRBV6-3 . TRBD1 TGTGCCAGCAGTTACCACGGACAGGCAACTAATGAAAAACTGTTTTTT CASSYHGQATNEKLFF
TRBJ1-2 TRBV15 . . TGTGCCACCAGCAGAGATCTCGTGGTAGATGGCTACACCTTC CATSRDLVVDGYTF
TRBJ2-3 TRBV29-1 . TRBD2 TGCAGCGGCTTAGCGGGAGGCCCCACAGATACGCAGTATTTT CSGLAGGPTDTQYF
TRBJ1-2 TRBV20-1 . . TGCAGTGCTAGTAGGGGGATTGGACAAGATTATGGCTACACCTTC CSASRGIGQDYGYTF
TRBJ2-3 TRBV6-1 . . TGTGCCAGCAGTCACGGTCTGGGCACAGATACGCAGTATTTT CASSHGLGTDTQYF
TRBJ1-1 TRBV11-2 . TRBD1 TGTGCCAGCAGCTTAACAGGGGGCATCACTGAAGCTTTCTTT CASSLTGGITEAFF
TRBJ2-1 TRBV28 . . TGTGCCAGCAGTCCTACCTACAATGAGCAGTTCTTC CASSPTYNEQFF
TRBJ2-3 TRBV3-1/TRBV3-2 once . TGTGCCAGCAGCCAAGGAGGGTACCCCACAGATACGCAGTATTTT CASSQGGYPTDTQYF
TRBJ2-1 TRBV6-5 . TRBD1 TGTGCCAGCAGAGCCGGGACAGGGAGGAATGAGCAGTTCTTC CASRAGTGRNEQFF
TRBJ2-5 TRBV19 . TRBD1 TGTGCCAGTAAACCAGGGACAGGGGCCCAAGAGACCCAGTACTTC CASKPGTGAQETQYF
TRBJ2-3 TRBV11-3 . TRBD2 TGTGCCAGCAGCTTAAGGGCGACTAGCGGGAGAACAGATACGCAGTATTTT CASSLRATSGRTDTQYF
TRBJ1-4 TRBV28 . . TGTGCCAGCAGAGGCCGGACTGGAAGGAATGAAAAACTGTTTTTT CASRGRTGRNEKLFF
TRBJ2-7 TRBV18 . . TGTGCCAGCTCACTCAGGGGCGAGCAGTACTTC CASSLRGEQYF
TRBJ1-1 TRBV28 . . TGTGCCAGCAGTGAGCGGGGGATCGTATTTGAAGCTTTCTTT CASSERGIVFEAFF
TRBJ2-4 TRBV19 . . TGTGCCAGTAGTATAGGGGGGGGGACAAGAGGAAACATTCAGTACTTC CASSIGGGTRGNIQYF